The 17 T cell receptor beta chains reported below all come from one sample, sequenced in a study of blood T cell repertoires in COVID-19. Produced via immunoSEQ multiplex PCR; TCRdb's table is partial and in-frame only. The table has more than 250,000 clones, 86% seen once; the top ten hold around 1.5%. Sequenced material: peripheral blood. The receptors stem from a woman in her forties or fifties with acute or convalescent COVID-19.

This CDR3 is CASSVPGSGQGVRNQPQHF. The CDR3 DNA reads as TGTGCCAGCAGTGTCCCCGGTTCGGGACAGGGGGTGCGCAATCAGCCCCAGCATTTT. The chain links TRBV6-1 to TRBJ1-5; 11 nucleotides agree with TRBD1. This CDR3 spans 19 amino acids. Germline V gene data show CDR1 as MNHNS and CDR2 as SASEGT. V was clipped by 4 bases and J by 2 bases; unmatched bases: 13.

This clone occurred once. CDR3 sequence (DNA): TGTGCCAGTTACAGGGGTACAACTGAAGCTTTCTTT. Protein product: CASYRGTTEAFF. The V and J genes are TRBV6-5 and TRBJ1-1; 7 bases line up with TRBD1. Germline CDR1 is MNHEY and CDR2 is SVGAGI. The CDR3 has 12 amino acids. The V segment lost 9 bases and the J segment 5 bases; nucleotides outside the gene matches: 6.

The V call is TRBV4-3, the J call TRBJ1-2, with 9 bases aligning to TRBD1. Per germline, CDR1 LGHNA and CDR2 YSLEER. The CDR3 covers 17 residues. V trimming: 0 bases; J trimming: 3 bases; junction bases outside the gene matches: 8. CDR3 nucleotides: TGCGCCAGCAGCCAAGATTCGCTCGGGACAGGGCACTATGGCTACACCTTC. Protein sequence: CASSQDSLGTGHYGYTF.

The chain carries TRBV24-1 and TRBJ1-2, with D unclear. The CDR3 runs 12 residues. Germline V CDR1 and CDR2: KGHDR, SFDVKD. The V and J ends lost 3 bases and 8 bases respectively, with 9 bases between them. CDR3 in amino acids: CATSDRREGYTF. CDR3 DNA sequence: TGTGCCACCAGTGATCGAAGGGAGGGCTACACCTTC.

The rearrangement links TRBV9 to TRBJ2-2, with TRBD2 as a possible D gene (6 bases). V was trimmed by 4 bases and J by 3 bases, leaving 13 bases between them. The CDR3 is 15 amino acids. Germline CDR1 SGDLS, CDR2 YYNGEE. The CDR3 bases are TGTGCCAGCAGCCTATGGGGGGAGGACACCGGGGAGCTGTTTTTT. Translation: CASSLWGEDTGELFF.

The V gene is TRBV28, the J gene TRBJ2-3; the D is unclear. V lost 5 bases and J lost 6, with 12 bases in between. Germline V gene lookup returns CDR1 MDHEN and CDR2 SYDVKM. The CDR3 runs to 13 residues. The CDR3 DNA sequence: TGTGCCAGCAGTCCGATGTCCCGGGATACGCAGTATTTT. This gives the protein CASSPMSRDTQYF. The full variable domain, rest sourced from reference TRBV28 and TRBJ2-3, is DVKVTQSSRYLVKRTGEKVFLECVQDMDHENMFWYRQDPGLGLRLIYFSYDVKMKEKGDIPEGYSVSREKKERFSLILESASTNQTSMYLCASSPMSRDTQYFGPGTRLTVL.

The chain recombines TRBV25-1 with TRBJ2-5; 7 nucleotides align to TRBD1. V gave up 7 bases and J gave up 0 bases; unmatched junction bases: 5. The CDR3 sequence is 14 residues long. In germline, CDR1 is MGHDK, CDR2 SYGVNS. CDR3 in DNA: TGTGCCAGCACTGCCGGGACAGACCAAGAGACCCAGTACTTC. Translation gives CASTAGTDQETQYF.

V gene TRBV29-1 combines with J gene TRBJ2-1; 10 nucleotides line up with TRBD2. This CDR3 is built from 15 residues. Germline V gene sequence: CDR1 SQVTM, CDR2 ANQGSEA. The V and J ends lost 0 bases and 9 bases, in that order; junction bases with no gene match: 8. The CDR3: CSVEDGAGGPGEQFF. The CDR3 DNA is TGCAGCGTTGAAGATGGAGCGGGAGGGCCGGGTGAGCAGTTCTTC.

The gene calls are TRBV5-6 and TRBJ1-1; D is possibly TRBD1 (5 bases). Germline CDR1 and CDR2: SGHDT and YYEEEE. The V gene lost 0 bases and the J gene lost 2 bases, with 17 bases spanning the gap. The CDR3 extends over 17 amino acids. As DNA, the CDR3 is TGTGCCAGCAGCTTGGTCGCAGGGTCGACTCGAAACACTGAAGCTTTCTTT. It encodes CASSLVAGSTRNTEAFF.

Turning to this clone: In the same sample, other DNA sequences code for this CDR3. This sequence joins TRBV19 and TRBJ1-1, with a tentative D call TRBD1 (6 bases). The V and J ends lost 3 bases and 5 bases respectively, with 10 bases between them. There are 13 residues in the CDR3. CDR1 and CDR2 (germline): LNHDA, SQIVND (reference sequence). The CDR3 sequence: CASSIPGATEAFF. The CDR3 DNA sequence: TGTGCCAGTAGTATCCCAGGGGCGACTGAAGCTTTCTTT.

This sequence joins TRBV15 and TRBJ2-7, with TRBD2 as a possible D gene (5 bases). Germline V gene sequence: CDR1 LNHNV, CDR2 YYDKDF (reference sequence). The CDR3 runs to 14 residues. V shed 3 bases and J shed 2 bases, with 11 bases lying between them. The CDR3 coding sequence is TGTGCCACCAGCAGGGATTCAGCGGCCTACGAGCAGTACTTC. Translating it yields CATSRDSAAYEQYF.

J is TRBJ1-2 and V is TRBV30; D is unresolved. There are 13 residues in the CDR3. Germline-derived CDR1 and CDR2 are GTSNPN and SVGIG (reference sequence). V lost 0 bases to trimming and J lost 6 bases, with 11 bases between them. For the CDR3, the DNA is TGTGCCTGGAGTGTACCGGGGAAGGATGGCTACACCTTC. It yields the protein CAWSVPGKDGYTF.

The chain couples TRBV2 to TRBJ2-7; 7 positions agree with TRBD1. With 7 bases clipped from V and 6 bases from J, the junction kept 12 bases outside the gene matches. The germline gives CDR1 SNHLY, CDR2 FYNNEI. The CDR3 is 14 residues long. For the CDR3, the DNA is TGTGCCAGCAACCGACAGGGCTCGAGGGGCGAGCAGTACTTC. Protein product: CASNRQGSRGEQYF.

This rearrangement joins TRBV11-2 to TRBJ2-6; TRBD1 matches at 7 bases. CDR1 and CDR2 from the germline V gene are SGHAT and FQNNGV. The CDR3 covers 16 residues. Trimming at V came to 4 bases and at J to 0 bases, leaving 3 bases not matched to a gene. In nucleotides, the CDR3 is TGTGCCAGCAGCTACGCAGGGGGCTCTGGGGCCAACGTCCTGACTTTC. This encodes CASSYAGGSGANVLTF.

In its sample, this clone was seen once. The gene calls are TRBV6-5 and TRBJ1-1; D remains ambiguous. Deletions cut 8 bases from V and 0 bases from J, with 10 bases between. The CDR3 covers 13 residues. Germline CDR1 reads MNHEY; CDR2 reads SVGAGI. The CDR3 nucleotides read TGTGCCAGCGCTTTAGATTTGAACACTGAAGCTTTCTTT. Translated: CASALDLNTEAFF.

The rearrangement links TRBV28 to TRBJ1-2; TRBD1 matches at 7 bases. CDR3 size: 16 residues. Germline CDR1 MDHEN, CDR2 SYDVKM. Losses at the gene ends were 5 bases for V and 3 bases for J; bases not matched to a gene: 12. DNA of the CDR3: TGTGCCAGCAGTACCCCCGGGACAGAGAATTACTATGGCTACACCTTC. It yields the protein CASSTPGTENYYGYTF.

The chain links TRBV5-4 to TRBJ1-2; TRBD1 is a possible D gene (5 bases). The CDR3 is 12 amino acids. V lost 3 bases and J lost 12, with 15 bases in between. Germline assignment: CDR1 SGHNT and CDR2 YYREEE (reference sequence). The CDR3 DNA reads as TGTGCCAGCAGCTCGAGGCAGGGTGAGGACACCTTC. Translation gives CASSSRQGEDTF.